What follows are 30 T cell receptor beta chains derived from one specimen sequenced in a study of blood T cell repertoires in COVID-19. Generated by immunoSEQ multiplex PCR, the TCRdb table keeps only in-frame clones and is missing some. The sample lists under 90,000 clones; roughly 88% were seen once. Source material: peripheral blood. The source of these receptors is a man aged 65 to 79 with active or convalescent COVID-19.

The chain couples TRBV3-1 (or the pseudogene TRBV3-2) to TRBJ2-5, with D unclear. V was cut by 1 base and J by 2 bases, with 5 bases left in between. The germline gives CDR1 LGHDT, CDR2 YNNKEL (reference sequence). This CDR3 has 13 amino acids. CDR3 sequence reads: CASSQARQETQYF. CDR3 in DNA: TGTGCCAGCAGCCAAGCCCGGCAAGAGACCCAGTACTTC.

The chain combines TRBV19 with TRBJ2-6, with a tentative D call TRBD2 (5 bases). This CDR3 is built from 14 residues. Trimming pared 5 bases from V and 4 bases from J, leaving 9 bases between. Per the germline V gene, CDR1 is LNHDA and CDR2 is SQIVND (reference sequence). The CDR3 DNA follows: TGTGCCAGTAGTCCAACGGGAGGGGCCAACGTCCTGACTTTC. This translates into CASSPTGGANVLTF.

CDR3 sequence reads: CATGDLAKNIQYF. The CDR3 DNA sequence: TGTGCCACCGGAGACCTAGCCAAAAACATTCAGTACTTC. The genes are TRBV12-3 or TRBV12-4 and TRBJ2-4; D unresolved. The CDR3 extends over 13 amino acids. V shed 10 bases and J shed 0 bases, with 10 bases lying between them.

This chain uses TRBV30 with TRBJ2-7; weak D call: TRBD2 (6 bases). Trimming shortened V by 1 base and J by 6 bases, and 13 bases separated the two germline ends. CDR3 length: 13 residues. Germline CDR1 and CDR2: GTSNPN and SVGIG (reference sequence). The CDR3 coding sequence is TGTGCCTGGAGTGGTGGTAGCGGAATCGAGCAGTACTTC. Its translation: CAWSGGSGIEQYF.

CDR3 in DNA: TGTGCCAGCAGCGCGCACAGATATGGCTACACCTTC. Translating gives CASSAHRYGYTF. The chain links TRBV21-1 to TRBJ1-2; TRBD1 is the table's D call and was not checked against the DNA. TRBV21-1 is designated a pseudogene. The CDR3 totals 12 residues.

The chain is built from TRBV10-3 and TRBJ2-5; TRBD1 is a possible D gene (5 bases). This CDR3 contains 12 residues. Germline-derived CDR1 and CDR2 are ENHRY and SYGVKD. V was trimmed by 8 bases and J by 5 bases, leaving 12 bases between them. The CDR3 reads CAIGHPEETQYF. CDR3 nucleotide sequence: TGTGCCATCGGACACCCGGAGGAGACCCAGTACTTC.

CDR3: CATSYSGGRTDTQYF. The CDR3 coding sequence is TGTGCCACCAGTTATTCAGGGGGTCGGACAGATACGCAGTATTTT. This rearrangement joins TRBV24-1 to TRBJ2-3; 7 nucleotides align to TRBD1. The germline V gene has CDR1 KGHDR and CDR2 SFDVKD. The CDR3 contains 15 residues. V lost 6 bases, J lost 3 bases, and 8 bases stayed unmatched.

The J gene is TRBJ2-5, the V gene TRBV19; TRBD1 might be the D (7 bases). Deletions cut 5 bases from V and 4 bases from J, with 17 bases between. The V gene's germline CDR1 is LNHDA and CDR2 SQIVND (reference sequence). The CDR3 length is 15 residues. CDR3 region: CASSSYRGGGETQYF. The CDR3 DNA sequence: TGTGCCAGTAGTTCCTACAGGGGAGGAGGAGAGACCCAGTACTTC.

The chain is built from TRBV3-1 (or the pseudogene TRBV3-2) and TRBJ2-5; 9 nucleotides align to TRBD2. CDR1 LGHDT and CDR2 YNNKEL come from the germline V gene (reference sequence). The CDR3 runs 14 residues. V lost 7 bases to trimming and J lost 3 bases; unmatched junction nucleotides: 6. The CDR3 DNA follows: TGTGCCAGCAATCCTCTAGCGGGGAAAGAGACCCAGTACTTC. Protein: CASNPLAGKETQYF.

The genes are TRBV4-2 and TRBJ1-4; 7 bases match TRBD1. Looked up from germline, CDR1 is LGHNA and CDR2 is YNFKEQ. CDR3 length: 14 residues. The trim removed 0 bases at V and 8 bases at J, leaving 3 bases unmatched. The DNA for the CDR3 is TGTGCCAGCAGCCAAGACGCAGGGGGGGAAAAACTGTTTTTT. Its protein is CASSQDAGGEKLFF.

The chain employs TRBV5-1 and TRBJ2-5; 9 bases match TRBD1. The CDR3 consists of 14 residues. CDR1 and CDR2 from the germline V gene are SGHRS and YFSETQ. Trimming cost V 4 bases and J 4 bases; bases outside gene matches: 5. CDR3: CASSRDRVTETQYF. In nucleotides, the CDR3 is TGCGCCAGCAGCAGGGACAGGGTCACAGAGACCCAGTACTTC. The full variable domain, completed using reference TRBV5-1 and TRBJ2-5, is KAGVTQTPRYLIKTRGQQVTLSCSPISGHRSVSWYQQTPGQGLQFLFEYFSETQRNKGNFPGRFSGRQFSNSRSEMNVSTLELGDSALYLCASSRDRVTETQYFGPGTRLLVL.

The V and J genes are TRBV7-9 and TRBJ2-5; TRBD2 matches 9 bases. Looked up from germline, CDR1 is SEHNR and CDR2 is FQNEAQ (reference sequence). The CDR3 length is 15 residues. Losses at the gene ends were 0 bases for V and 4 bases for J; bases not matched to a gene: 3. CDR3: CASSLAAGGLETQYF. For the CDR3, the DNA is TGTGCCAGCAGCTTAGCAGCGGGGGGACTAGAGACCCAGTACTTC.

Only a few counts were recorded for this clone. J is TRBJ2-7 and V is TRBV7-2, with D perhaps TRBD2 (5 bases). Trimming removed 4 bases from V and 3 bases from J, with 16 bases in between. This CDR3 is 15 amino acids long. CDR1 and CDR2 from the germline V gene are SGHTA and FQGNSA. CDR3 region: CASSSREGSFYEQYF. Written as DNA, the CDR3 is TGTGCCAGCAGCTCTCGCGAAGGGAGCTTCTACGAGCAGTACTTC.

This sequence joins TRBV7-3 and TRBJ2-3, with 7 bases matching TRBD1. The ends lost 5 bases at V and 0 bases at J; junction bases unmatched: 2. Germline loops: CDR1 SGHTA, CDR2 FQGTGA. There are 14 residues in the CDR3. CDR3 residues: CASSPDRSTDTQYF. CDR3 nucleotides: TGTGCCAGCAGCCCGGACAGGAGCACAGATACGCAGTATTTT.

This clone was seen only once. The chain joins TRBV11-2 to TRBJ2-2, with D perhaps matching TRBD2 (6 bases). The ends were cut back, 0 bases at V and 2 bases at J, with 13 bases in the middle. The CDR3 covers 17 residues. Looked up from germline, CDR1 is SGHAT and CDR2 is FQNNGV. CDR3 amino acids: CASSLDLWRANTGELFF. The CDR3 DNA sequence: TGTGCCAGCAGCTTAGATCTATGGAGGGCAAACACCGGGGAGCTGTTTTTT.

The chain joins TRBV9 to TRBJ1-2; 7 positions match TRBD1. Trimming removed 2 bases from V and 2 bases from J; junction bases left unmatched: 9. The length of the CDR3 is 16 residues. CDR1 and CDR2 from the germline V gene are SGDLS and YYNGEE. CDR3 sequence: CASSVNTGTANYGYTF. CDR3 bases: TGTGCCAGCAGCGTGAACACCGGGACAGCCAACTATGGCTACACCTTC. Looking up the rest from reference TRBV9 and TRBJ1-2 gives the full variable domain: DSGVTQTPKHLITATGQRVTLRCSPRSGDLSVYWYQQSLDQGLQFLIQYYNGEERAKGNILERFSAQQFPDLHSELNLSSLELGDSALYFCASSVNTGTANYGYTFGSGTRLTVV.

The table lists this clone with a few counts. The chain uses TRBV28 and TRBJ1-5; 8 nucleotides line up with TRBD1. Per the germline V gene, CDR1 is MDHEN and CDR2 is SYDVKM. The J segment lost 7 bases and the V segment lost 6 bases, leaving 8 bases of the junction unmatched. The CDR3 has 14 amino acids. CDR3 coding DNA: TGTGCCAGCAGCCAGACAGGGGATGGGCAGCCCCAGCATTTT. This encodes CASSQTGDGQPQHF.

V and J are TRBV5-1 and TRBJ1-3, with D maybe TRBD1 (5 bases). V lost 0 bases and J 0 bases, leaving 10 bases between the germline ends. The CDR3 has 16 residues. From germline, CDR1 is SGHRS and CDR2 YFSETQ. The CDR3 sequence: CASSLEGAGSGNTIYF. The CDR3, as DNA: TGCGCCAGCAGCTTGGAAGGGGCCGGCTCTGGAAACACCATATATTTT.

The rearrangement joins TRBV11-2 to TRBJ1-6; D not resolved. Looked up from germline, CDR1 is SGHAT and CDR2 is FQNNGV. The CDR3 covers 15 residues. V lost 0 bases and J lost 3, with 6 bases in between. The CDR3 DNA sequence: TGTGCCAGCAGCTTAGATGAGGGCTATAATTCACCCCTCCACTTT. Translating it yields CASSLDEGYNSPLHF.

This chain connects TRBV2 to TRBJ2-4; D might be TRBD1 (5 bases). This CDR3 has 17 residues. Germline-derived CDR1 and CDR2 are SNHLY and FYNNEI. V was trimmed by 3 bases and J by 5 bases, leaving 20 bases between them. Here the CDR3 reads CASSDGAPGYSQNIQYF. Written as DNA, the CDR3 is TGTGCCAGCAGTGACGGAGCTCCAGGGTATAGCCAAAACATTCAGTACTTC. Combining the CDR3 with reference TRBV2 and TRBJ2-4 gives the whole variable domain EPEVTQTPSHQVTQMGQEVILRCVPISNHLYFYWYRQILGQKVEFLVSFYNNEISEKSEIFDDQFSVERPDGSNFTLKIRSTKLEDSAMYFCASSDGAPGYSQNIQYFGAGTRLSVL.

CDR3 residues: CASSPGDRGNQPQHF. The CDR3 nucleotides read TGTGCCAGCAGCCCTGGGGACAGGGGTAATCAGCCCCAGCATTTT. The gene calls are TRBV5-8 and TRBJ1-5, with 10 bases fitting TRBD1. CDR1 is SGHTS, CDR2 YDEGEE, per germline. The CDR3 is made up of 15 amino acids. With V trimmed by 4 bases and J by 4 bases, 5 bases remained unmatched.

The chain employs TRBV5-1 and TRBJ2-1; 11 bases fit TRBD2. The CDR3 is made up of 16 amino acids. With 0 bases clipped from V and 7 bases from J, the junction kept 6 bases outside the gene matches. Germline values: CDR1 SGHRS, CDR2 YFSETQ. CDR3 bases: TGCGCCAGCAGCTTGGATCTAGCGGGGGGCAGGAATGAGCAGTTCTTC. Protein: CASSLDLAGGRNEQFF.

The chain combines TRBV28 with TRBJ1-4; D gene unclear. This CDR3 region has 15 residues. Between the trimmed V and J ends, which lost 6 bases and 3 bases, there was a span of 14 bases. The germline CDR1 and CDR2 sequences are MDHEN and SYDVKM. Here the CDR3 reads CASRTLAGANEKLFF. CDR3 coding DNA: TGTGCCAGCAGAACCCTTGCAGGTGCTAATGAAAAACTGTTTTTT.

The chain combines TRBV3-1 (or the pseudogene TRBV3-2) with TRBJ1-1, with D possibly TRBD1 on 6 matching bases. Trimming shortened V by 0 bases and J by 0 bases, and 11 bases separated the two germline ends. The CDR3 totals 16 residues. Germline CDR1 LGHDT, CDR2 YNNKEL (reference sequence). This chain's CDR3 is CASSQDRGTVNTEAFF. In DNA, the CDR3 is TGTGCCAGCAGCCAAGATAGGGGGACGGTGAACACTGAAGCTTTCTTT.

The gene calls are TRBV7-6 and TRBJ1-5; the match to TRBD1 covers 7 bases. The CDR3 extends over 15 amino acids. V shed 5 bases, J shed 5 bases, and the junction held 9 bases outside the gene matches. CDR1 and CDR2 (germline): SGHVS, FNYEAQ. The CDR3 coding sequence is TGTGCCAGCAGCCCACGACAGGGAGGAGATCAGCCCCAGCATTTT. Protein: CASSPRQGGDQPQHF.

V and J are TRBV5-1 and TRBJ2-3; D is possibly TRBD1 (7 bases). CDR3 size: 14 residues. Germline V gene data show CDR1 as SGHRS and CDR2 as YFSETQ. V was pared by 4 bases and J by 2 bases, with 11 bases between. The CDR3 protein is CASSQGGHTDTQYF. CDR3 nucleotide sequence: TGCGCCAGCAGCCAGGGGGGCCACACAGATACGCAGTATTTT.

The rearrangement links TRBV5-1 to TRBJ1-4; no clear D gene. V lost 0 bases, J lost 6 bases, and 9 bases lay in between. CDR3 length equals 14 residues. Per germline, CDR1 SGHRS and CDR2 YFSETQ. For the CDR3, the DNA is TGCGCCAGCAGCTTGGGAACAGAGTATGAAAAACTGTTTTTT. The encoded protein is CASSLGTEYEKLFF.

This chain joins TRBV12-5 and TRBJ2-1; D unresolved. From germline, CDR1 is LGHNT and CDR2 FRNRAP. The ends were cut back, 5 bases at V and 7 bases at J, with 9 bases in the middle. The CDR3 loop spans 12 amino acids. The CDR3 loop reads CASGLTWNEQFF. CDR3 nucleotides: TGTGCTAGTGGTCTCACATGGAATGAGCAGTTCTTC.

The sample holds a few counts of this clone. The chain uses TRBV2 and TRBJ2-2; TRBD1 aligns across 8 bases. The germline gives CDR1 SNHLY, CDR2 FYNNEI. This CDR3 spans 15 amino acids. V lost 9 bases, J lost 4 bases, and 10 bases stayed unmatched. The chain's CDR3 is CARGRQGAFTGELFF. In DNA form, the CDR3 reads TGTGCCAGGGGGAGGCAGGGGGCCTTCACCGGGGAGCTGTTTTTT.

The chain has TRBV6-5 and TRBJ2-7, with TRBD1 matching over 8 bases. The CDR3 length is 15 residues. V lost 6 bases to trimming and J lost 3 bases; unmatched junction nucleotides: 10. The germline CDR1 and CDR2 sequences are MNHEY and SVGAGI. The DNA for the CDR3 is TGTGCCAGCAGAAGACAGGGGATCTCATTCTACGAGCAGTACTTC. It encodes CASRRQGISFYEQYF.